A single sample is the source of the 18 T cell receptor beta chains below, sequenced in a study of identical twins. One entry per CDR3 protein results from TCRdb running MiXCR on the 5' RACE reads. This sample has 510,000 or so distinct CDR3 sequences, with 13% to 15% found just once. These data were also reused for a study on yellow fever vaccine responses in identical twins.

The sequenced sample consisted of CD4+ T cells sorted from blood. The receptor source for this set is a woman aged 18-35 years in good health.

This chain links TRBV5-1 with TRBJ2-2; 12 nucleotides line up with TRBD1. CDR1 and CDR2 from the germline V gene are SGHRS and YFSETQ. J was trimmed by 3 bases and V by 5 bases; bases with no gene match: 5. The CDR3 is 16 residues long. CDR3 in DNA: TGCGCCAGCAGTACCGGGACAGGGGGCTACACCGGGGAGCTGTTTTTT. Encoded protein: CASSTGTGGYTGELFF.

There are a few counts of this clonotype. CDR3 sequence: CASSIEGGTEAFF. Here the CDR3 DNA reads TGTGCCAGCAGCATTGAGGGTGGCACTGAAGCTTTCTTT. This chain links TRBV6-4 with TRBJ1-1; no definite D call. Germline V gene lookup returns CDR1 MRHNA and CDR2 SNTAGT. The CDR3 loop spans 13 amino acids. The V and J ends lost 6 bases and 4 bases respectively, with 12 bases between them.

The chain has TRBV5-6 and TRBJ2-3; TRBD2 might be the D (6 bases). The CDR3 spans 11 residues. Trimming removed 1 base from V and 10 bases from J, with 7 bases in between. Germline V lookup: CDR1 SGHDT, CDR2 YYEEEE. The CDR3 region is CASSLWGAQYF. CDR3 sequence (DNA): TGTGCCAGCAGCTTGTGGGGGGCGCAGTATTTT.

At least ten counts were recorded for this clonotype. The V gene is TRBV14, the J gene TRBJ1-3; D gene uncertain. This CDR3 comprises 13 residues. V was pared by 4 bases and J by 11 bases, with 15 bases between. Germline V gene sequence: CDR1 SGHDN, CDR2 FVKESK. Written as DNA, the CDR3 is TGTGCCAGCAGCCTCGGCACGAGGAACTCCATATATTTT. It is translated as CASSLGTRNSIYF.

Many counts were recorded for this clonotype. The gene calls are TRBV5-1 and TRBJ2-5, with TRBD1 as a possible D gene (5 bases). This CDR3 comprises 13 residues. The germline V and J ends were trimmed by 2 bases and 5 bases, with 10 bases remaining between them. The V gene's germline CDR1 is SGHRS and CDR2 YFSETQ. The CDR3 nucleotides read TGCGCCAGCAGCTTCAGGGTAGGGGAGACCCAGTACTTC. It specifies CASSFRVGETQYF.

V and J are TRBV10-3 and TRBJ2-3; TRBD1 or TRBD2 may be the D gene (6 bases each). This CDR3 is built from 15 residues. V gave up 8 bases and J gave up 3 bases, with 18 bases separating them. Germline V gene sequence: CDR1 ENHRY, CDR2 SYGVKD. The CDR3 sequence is CAIGGRGALTDTQYF. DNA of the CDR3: TGTGCCATCGGGGGGCGAGGGGCGCTGACAGATACGCAGTATTTT.

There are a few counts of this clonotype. The CDR3 region is CASSPGTSPGDTQYF. The CDR3 bases are TGTGCCAGCAGCCCCGGGACTAGCCCCGGGGATACGCAGTATTTT. The chain is built from TRBV9 and TRBJ2-3, with TRBD2 identical over 9 bases. CDR1 is SGDLS and CDR2 is YYNGEE in the germline V gene. The ends lost 4 bases at V and 6 bases at J; junction bases unmatched: 9. This CDR3 is built from 15 residues.

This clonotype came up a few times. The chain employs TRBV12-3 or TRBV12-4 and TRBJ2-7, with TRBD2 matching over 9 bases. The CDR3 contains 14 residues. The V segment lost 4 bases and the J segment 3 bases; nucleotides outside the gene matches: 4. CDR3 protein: CASSWLAGYYEQYF. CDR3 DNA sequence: TGTGCCAGCAGTTGGCTAGCGGGATACTACGAGCAGTACTTC.

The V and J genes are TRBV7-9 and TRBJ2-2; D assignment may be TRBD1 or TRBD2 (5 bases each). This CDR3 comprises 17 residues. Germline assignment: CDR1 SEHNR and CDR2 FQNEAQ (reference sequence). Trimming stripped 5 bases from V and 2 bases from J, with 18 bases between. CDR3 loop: CASSPTYGTANTGELFF. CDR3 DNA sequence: TGTGCCAGCAGCCCCACCTACGGGACGGCAAACACCGGGGAGCTGTTTTTT.

CDR3 DNA: TGTGCCAGCAGCCCCGACAGATCCTCCTACGAGCAGTACTTC. Residues: CASSPDRSSYEQYF. The gene calls are TRBV7-6 and TRBJ2-7; D might be TRBD1 (5 bases). Germline V CDR1 and CDR2: SGHVS, FNYEAQ. The CDR3 loop spans 14 amino acids. Trimming cost V 5 bases and J 0 bases, with 11 bases left between them.

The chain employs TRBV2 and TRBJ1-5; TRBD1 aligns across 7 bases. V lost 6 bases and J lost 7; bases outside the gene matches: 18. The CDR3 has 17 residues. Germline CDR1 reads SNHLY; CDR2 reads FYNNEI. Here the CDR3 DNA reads TGTGCCAGCAGCCCTGCGGACCCGGGACAGAAGTGGCAGCCCCAGCATTTT. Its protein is CASSPADPGQKWQPQHF.

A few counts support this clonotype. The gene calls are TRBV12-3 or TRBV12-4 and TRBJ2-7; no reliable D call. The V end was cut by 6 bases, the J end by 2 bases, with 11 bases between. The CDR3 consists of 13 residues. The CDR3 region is CASSQTSPYEQYF. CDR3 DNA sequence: TGTGCCAGCAGCCAAACATCCCCCTACGAGCAGTACTTC.

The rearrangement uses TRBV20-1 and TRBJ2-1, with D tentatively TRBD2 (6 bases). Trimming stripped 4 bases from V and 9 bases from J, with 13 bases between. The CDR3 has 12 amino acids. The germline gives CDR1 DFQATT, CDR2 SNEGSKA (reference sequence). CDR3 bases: TGCAGTGCTACAATCCTCGGGGGTGAGCAGTTCTTC. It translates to CSATILGGEQFF.

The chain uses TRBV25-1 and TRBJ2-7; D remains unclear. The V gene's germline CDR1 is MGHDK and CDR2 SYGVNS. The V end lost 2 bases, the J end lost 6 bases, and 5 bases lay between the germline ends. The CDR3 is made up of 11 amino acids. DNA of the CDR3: TGTGCCAGCAGTGAAAAAGGCGAGCAGTACTTC. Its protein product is CASSEKGEQYF.

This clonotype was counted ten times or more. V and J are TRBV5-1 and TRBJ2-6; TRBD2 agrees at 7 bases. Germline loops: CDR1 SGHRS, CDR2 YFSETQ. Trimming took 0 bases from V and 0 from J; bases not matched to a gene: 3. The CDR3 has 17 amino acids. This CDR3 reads CASSLDGRSSGANVLTF. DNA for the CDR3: TGCGCCAGCAGCTTGGACGGGAGGAGCTCTGGGGCCAACGTCCTGACTTTC.

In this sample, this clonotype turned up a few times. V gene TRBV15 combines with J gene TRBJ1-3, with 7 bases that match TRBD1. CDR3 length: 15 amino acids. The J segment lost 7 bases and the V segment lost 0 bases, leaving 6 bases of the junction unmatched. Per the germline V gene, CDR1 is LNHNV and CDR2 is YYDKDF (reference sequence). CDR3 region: CATSRDLGGANTIYF. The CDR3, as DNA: TGTGCCACCAGCAGAGATCTAGGGGGCGCGAACACCATATATTTT.

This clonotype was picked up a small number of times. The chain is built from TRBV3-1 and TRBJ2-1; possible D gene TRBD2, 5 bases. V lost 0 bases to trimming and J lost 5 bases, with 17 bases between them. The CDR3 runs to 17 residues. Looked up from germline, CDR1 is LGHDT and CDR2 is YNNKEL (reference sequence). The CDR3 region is CASSQDGRGSGHNEQFF. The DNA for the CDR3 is TGTGCCAGCAGCCAAGATGGGAGAGGGAGCGGACACAATGAGCAGTTCTTC.

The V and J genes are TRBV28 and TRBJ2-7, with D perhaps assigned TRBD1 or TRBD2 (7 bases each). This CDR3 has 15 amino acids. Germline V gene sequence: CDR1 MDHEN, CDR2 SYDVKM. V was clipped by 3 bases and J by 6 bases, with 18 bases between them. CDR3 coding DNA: TGTGCCAGCAGTTTCCAGGGGGGGGCCCCGTTCGAGCAGTACTTC. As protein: CASSFQGGAPFEQYF.